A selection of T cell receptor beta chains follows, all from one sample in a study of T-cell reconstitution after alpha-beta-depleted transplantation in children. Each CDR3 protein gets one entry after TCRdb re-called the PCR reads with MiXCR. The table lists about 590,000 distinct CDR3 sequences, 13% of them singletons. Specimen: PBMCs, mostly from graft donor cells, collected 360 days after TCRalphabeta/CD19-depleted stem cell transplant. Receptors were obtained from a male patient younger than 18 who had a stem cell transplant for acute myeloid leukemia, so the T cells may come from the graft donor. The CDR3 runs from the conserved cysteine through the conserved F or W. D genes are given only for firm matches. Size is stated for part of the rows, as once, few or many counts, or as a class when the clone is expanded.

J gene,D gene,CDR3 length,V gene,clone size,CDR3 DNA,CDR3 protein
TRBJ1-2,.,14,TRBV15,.,TGTGCCACCAGCAGAGAACTTTATAACTATGGCTACACCTTC,CATSRELYNYGYTF
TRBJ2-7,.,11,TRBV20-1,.,TGCAGTGCCAGAAGAGGGAACGAGCAGTACTTC,CSARRGNEQYF
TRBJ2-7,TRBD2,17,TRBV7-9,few,TGTGCCAGCATCACCGGGACTAGCGGGAGTTCTAGTGGCGAGCAGTACTTC,CASITGTSGSSSGEQYF
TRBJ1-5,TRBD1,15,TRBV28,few,TGTGCCAGCAGTTTATGGGACAGGGTCCAACAGCCCCAGCATTTT,CASSLWDRVQQPQHF
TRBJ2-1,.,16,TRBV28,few,TGTGCCAGCAGTACCCTAGATGTCCTTGCGGGCAATGAGCAGTTCTTC,CASSTLDVLAGNEQFF
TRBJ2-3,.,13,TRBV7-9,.,TGTGCCAGCAGCGCCCACCTAGCAGATACGCAGTATTTT,CASSAHLADTQYF
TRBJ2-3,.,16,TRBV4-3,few,TGCGCCAGCAGCACCCGGACAGAGAAGAGCACAGATACGCAGTATTTT,CASSTRTEKSTDTQYF
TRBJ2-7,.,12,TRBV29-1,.,TGCAGCATCGAAGGACCTACCTACGAGCAGTACTTC,CSIEGPTYEQYF
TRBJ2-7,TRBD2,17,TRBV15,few,TGTGCCACCAGCACACGGACTAGCGGGAGGTCGTCCTACGAGCAGTACTTC,CATSTRTSGRSSYEQYF
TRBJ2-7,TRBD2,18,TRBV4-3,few,TGCGCCAGCAGCGCATCCGGGACTAGCGGGAGGAACTCCTACGAGCAGTACTTC,CASSASGTSGRNSYEQYF
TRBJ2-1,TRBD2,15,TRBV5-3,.,TGTGCCAGAAGCTTGTTTTCAGGGACTAACAATGAGCAGTTCTTC,CARSLFSGTNNEQFF
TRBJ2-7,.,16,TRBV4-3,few,TGCGCCAGCAGCCAAATGGGACAAGGAGCTCCCTACGAGCAGTACTTC,CASSQMGQGAPYEQYF
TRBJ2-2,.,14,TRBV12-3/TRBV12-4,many,TGTGCCAGCAGTTCCGGACTGTCGACCGGGGAGCTGTTTTTT,CASSSGLSTGELFF
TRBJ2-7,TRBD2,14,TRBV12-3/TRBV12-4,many,TGTGCCAGCAGTGGGACTAGTTTGTCCTACGAGCAGTACTTC,CASSGTSLSYEQYF
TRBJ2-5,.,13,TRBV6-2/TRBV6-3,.,TGTGCCAGCGTCAGGGGCGGTCCAGAGACCCAGTACTTC,CASVRGGPETQYF
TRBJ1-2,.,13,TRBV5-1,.,TGCGCCAGCAGCTTGGTGAGGGGGGGTGGCTACACCTTC,CASSLVRGGGYTF
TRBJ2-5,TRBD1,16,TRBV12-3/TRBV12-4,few,TGTGCCAGCAGCCCCGGGACAGGGGGTCTAGGGGAGACCCAGTACTTC,CASSPGTGGLGETQYF
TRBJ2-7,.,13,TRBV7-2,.,TGTGCCACGGGGCGGAGTCGGCCGAACGAGCAGTACTTC,CATGRSRPNEQYF
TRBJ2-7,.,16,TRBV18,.,TGTGCCAGCTCACCCGTTCAGCTACAGGGATCCTACGAGCAGTACTTC,CASSPVQLQGSYEQYF
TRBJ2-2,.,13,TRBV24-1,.,TGTGCCACCAGTGAGGATTACACCGGGGAGCTGTTTTTT,CATSEDYTGELFF
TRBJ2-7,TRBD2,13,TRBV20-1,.,TGCAGCTCCTCCCGGCTAGCGGGACACGAGCAGTACTTC,CSSSRLAGHEQYF
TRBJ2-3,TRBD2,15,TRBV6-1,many,TGTGCCAGCCTACTAGCGGGAGTAAGGTCAGATACGCAGTATTTT,CASLLAGVRSDTQYF
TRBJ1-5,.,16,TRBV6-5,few,TGTGCCAGCAGTTACCCCGGGGAGGTTTTCAATCAGCCCCAGCATTTT,CASSYPGEVFNQPQHF
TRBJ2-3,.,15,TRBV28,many,TGTGCCAGCAGTTTACGGCGGGAAGCACCAGATACGCAGTATTTT,CASSLRREAPDTQYF
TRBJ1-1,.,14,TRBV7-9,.,TGTGCCAGCAGCTTCAGTGCGGGTCTTTATGAAGCTTTCTTT,CASSFSAGLYEAFF
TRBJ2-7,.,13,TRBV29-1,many,TGCAGCGTTCGTACGCAGTTCAGCTACGAGCAGTACTTC,CSVRTQFSYEQYF
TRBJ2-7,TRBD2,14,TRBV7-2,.,TGTGCCAGCAGCTCGTCAAGCGGGAGGAACGAGCAGTACTTC,CASSSSSGRNEQYF
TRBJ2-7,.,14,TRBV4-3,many,TGCGCCAGCAGCCAAGATCGACCATCCTACGAGCAGTACTTC,CASSQDRPSYEQYF
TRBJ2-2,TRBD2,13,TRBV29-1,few,TGCAGCGTTGGGGGACTAGCGGCCGGGGAGCTGTTTTTT,CSVGGLAAGELFF
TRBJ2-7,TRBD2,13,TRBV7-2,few,TGTGCCAGCAGCCGGGGACTAGCGGGTTCCCATAACTTC,CASSRGLAGSHNF
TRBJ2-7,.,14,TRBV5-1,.,TGCGCCAGCAGCCTGACCGGGGCGGTCTACGAGCAGTACTTC,CASSLTGAVYEQYF
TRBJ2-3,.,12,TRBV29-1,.,TGCAGCGTTACCCAGAGCACAGATACGCAGTATTTT,CSVTQSTDTQYF
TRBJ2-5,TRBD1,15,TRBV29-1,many,TGCAGCGTCGGAACCGGGACAGTGTACCAAGAGACCCAGTACTTC,CSVGTGTVYQETQYF
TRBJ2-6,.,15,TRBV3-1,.,TGTGCCAGCAGCCAAACCACATCTGGGGCCAACGTCCTGACTTTC,CASSQTTSGANVLTF
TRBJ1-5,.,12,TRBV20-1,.,TGCAGTGCTAGAGTAGGGATCCAGCCCCAGCATTTT,CSARVGIQPQHF
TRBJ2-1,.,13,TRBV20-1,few,TGCAGTGCTTCCCCGGGACATCGTAATGAGCAGTTCTTC,CSASPGHRNEQFF
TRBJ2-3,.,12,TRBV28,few,TGTGCCAGCAGACCCACCACAGATACGCAGTATTTT,CASRPTTDTQYF
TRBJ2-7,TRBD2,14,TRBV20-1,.,TGCAGTGCTGGGGGGACTAGCGGGAGCGAAGAGCAGTACTTC,CSAGGTSGSEEQYF
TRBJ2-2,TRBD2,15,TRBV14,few,TGTGCCAGCACTTGGACTAGCGAGAACACCGGGGAGCTGTTTTTT,CASTWTSENTGELFF
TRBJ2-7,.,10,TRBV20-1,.,TGCAGTGCTGCCGACTGGGAGCAGTACTTC,CSAADWEQYF
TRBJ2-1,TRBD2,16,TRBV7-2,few,TGTGCCAGCAGCTCCACTAGCGGGAGGGAAGTCAATGAGCAGTTCTTC,CASSSTSGREVNEQFF
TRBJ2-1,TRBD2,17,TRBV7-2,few,TGTGCCAGCAGCCCTGGACTAGGGGCGGGGACCTACAATGAGCAGTTCTTC,CASSPGLGAGTYNEQFF
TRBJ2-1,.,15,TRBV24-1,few,TGTGCCACCCGGGGTGGAGGCAGCTCCTACAATGAGCAGTTCTTC,CATRGGGSSYNEQFF
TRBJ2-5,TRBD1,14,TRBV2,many,TGTGCCAGCAGTGAGGGTAGGGGGCTTGAGACCCAGTACTTC,CASSEGRGLETQYF
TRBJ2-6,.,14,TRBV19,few,TGTGCCAGTATCCTCCATCCTGGGGCCAACGTCCTGACTTTC,CASILHPGANVLTF
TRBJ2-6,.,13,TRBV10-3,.,TGTGCCATAACAGGGTCCGGGGCCAACGTCCTGACTTTC,CAITGSGANVLTF
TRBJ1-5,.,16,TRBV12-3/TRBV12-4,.,TGTGCCAGCAGTTTAGCCTTCTCCGAGGGTGATCAGCCCCAGCATTTT,CASSLAFSEGDQPQHF
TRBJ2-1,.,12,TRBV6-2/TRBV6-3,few,TGTGCCAGCACGCAACGATACAATGAGCAGTTCTTC,CASTQRYNEQFF
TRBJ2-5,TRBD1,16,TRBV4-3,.,TGCGCCAGCAGCCAAAGGGACAGGGTTTTTCGAGAGACCCAGTACTTC,CASSQRDRVFRETQYF
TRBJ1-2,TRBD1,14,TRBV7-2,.,TGTGCCAGCAGCTTAGAAACAGGGGTGCCGCGATACACCTTC,CASSLETGVPRYTF
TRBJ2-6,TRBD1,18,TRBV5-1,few,TGCGCCAGCAGCTTGGATCGGACAGGGGGCAGAAGGGCCAACGTCCTGACTTTC,CASSLDRTGGRRANVLTF
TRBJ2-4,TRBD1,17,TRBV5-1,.,TGCGCCAGCAGCCAAAACCTACAGGGGCTAGCCAAAAACATTCAGTACTTC,CASSQNLQGLAKNIQYF
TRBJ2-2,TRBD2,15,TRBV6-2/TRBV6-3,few,TGTGCCAGCAGCCCCACCCTAGCGGGGGCCGGGGAGCTGTTTTTT,CASSPTLAGAGELFF
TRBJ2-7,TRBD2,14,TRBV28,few,TGTGCCAGCAGTTCCATAGCGGGAGGGTACCGACAGTACTTC,CASSSIAGGYRQYF
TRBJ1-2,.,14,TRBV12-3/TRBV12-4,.,TGTGCCGATGGGGCAGGGCCCATGCCTTCTGGCTACACCTTC,CADGAGPMPSGYTF